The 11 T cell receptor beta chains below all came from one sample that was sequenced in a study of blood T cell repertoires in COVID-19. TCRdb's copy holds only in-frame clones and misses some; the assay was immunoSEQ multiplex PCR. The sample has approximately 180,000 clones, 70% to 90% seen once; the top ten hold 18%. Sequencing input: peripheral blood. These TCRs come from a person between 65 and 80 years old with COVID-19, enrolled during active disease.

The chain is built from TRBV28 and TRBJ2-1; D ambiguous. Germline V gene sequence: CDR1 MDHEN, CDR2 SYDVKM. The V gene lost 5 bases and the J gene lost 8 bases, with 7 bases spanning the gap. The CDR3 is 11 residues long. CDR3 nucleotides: TGTGCCAGCAGTCTCTTCCATGAGCAGTTCTTC. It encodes CASSLFHEQFF.

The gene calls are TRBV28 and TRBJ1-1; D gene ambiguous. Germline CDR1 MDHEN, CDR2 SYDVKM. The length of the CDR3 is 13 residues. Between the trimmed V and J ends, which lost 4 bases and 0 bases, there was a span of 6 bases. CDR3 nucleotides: TGTGCCAGCAGTTCCGACATGAACACTGAAGCTTTCTTT. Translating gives CASSSDMNTEAFF.

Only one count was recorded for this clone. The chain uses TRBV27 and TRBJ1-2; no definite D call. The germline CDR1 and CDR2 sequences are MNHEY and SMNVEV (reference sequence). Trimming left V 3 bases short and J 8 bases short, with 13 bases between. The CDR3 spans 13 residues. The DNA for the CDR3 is TGTGCCAGCAGTTTTAACAGTATGGCGGGCTACACCTTC. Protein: CASSFNSMAGYTF.

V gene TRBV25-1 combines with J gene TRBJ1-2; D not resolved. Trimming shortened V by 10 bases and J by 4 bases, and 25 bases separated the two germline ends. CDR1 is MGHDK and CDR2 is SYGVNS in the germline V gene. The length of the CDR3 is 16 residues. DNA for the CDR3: TGTGCCACCAACGGGAGAGGTCCCCGCGAGAGCTATGGCTACACCTTC. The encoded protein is CATNGRGPRESYGYTF.

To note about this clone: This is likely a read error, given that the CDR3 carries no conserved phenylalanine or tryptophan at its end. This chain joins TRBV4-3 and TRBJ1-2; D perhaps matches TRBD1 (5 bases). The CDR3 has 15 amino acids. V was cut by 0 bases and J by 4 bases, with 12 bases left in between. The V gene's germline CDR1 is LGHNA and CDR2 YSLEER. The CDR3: CASSQDLRGTYGYTL. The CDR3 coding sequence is TGCGCCAGCAGCCAAGATTTACGGGGGACCTATGGCTACACCCTC.

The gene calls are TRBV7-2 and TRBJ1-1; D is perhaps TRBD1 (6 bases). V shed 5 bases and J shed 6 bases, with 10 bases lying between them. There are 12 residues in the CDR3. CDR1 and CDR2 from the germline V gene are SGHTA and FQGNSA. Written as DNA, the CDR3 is TGTGCCAGCAGCCAAACAGGGTCTGAAGCTTTCTTT. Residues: CASSQTGSEAFF.

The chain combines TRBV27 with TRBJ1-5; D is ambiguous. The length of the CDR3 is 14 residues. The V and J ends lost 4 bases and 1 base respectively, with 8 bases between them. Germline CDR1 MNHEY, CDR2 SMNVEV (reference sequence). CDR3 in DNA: TGTGCCAGCAGTTGGTTGGGCAGCAATCAGCCCCAGCATTTT. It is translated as CASSWLGSNQPQHF.

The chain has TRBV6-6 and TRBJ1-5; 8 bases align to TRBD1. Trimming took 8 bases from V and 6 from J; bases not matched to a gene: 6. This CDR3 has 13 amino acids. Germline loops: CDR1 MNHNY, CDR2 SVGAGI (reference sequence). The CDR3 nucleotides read TGTGCCAGCCTACAGGGGGATTCTCAGCCCCAGCATTTT. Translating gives CASLQGDSQPQHF.

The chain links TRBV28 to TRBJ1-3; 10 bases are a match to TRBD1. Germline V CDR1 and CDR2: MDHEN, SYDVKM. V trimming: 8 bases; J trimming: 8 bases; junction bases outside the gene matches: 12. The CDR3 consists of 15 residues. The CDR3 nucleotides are TGTGCCAGCGAAAGCTGGGACAGGGGTTTGGACACCATATATTTT. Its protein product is CASESWDRGLDTIYF.

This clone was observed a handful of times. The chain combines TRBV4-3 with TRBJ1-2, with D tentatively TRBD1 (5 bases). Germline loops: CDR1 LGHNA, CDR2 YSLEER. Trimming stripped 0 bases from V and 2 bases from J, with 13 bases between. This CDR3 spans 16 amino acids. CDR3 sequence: CASSQDMGLGNYGYTF. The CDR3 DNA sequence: TGCGCCAGCAGCCAAGATATGGGACTCGGAAACTATGGCTACACCTTC.

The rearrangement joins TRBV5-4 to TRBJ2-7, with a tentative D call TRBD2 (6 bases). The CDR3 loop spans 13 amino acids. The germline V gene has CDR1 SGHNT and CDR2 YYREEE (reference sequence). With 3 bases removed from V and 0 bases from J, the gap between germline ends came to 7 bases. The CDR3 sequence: CASSYGSSYEQYF. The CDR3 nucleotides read TGTGCCAGCAGCTACGGGAGCTCCTACGAGCAGTACTTC.